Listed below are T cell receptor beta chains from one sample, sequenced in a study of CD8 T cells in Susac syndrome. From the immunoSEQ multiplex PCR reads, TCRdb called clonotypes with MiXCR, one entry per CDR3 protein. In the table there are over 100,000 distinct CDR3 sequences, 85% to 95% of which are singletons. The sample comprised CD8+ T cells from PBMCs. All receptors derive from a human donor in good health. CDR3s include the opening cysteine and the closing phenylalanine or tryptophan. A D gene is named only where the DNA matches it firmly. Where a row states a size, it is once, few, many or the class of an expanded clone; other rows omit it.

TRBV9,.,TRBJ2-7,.,CASSVDGHRDYEQYF,TGTGCCAGCAGCGTAGACGGACATAGGGACTACGAGCAGTACTTC
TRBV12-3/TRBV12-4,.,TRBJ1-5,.,CASSLTSGEPQHF,TGTGCCAGCAGTTTAACTTCCGGGGAGCCCCAGCATTTT
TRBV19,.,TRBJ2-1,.,CASSLRDPLDEQFF,TGTGCCAGTAGTCTCCGGGACCCCCTCGATGAGCAGTTCTTC
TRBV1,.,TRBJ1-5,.,CTSSQESRGRLSNQPQHF,TGCACCAGCAGCCAAGAATCGAGGGGCCGTCTTAGCAATCAGCCCCAGCATTTT
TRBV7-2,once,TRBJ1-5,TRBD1,CASSLEQGASQPQHF,TGTGCCAGCAGCTTAGAACAGGGGGCCTCTCAGCCCCAGCATTTT
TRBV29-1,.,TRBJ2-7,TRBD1,CSVKAGTGNLEQYF,TGCAGCGTTAAGGCCGGGACAGGGAACTTAGAGCAGTACTTC
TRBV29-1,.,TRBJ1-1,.,CSVFSGSLNTEAFF,TGCAGCGTTTTTTCCGGGTCTTTGAACACTGAAGCTTTCTTT
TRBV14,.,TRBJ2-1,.,CASSQGRAFNNEQFF,TGTGCCAGCAGCCAAGGCCGCGCTTTCAACAATGAGCAGTTCTTC
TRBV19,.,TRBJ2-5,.,CASSSTKGLRQETQYF,TGTGCCAGTAGTTCCACCAAGGGGCTACGGCAAGAGACCCAGTACTTC
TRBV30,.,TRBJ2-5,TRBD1,CAWSVRTGGYQETQYF,TGTGCCTGGAGTGTAAGAACAGGGGGGTACCAAGAGACCCAGTACTTC
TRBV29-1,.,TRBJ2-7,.,CSAGVKKVPRDYEQYF,TGCAGCGCTGGGGTCAAGAAAGTTCCCAGAGATTACGAGCAGTACTTC
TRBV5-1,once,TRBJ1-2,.,CASSFQGRQYGYTF,TGCGCCAGCAGCTTCCAGGGACGACAATATGGCTACACCTTC
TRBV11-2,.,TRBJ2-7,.,CASSRSPYEQYF,TGTGCCAGCAGCCGGTCCCCCTACGAGCAGTACTTC
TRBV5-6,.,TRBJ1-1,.,CASSHRPGTLGTEAFF,TGTGCCAGCAGCCATAGACCGGGAACACTGGGGACTGAAGCTTTCTTT
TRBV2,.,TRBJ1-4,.,CASSEETGRNEKLFF,TGTGCCAGCAGCGAAGAAACGGGACGGAATGAAAAACTGTTTTTT
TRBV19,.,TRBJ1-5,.,CATKNGNQPQHF,TGTGCCACTAAAAATGGCAATCAGCCCCAGCATTTT
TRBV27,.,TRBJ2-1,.,CAISRGRGEQFF,TGTGCCATTTCTAGGGGTAGGGGGGAGCAGTTCTTC
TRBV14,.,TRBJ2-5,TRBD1,CASSRRTGGPETQYF,TGTGCCAGCAGCCGCCGGACAGGGGGACCAGAGACCCAGTACTTC
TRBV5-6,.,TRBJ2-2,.,CAPEGRFSPGELFF,TGTGCCCCCGAGGGAAGGTTTTCTCCCGGGGAGCTGTTTTTT
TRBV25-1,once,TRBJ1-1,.,CASIVGAEAFF,TGTGCCAGCATAGTAGGCGCTGAAGCTTTCTTT
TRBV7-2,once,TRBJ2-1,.,CASSTRTDNEQFF,TGTGCCAGCAGCACCCGGACCGACAATGAGCAGTTCTTC
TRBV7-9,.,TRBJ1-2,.,CASSLERPLLYGYTF,TGTGCCAGCAGCTTAGAAAGGCCTCTCTTATATGGCTACACCTTC
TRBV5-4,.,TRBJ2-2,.,CASSLDLTGELFF,TGTGCCAGCAGCTTAGATTTGACCGGGGAGCTGTTTTTT
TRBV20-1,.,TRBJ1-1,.,CSANPEAFF,TGCAGTGCTAACCCTGAAGCTTTCTTT